The 21 T cell receptor beta chains below all came from one sample that was sequenced in a study of T cell changes during pregnancy in multiple sclerosis. TCRdb's copy holds only in-frame clones and misses some; the assay was immunoSEQ multiplex PCR. In the table there are tens of thousands of clones, approximately 90% of which are singletons. Sequencing used CD4+ T cells from peripheral blood mononuclear cells, obtained before pregnancy. The source of these receptors is a female donor with multiple sclerosis, enrolled in a pregnancy study.

This chain uses TRBV18 with TRBJ1-2; unclear D gene. Germline V CDR1 and CDR2: KGHSH, LQKENI. V was shortened by 2 bases and J by 7 bases, with 8 bases between the two germline ends. The length of the CDR3 is 12 residues. The CDR3 loop is CASSPFTVGYTF. The CDR3 coding sequence is TGTGCCAGCTCACCATTTACAGTTGGCTACACCTTC.

This clone was recorded once. The CDR3 nucleotides are TGTGCCAGCAGTTTAGCACAGGGTAACATTCAAATTCGAGGTCAGCCCCAGCATTTT. This gives the protein CASSLAQGNIQIRGQPQHF. The chain has TRBV28 and TRBJ1-5, with D tentatively TRBD1 (6 bases). This CDR3 is 19 amino acids long. V was shortened by 2 bases and J by 6 bases, with 26 bases between the two germline ends. CDR1 MDHEN and CDR2 SYDVKM come from the germline V gene.

This chain links TRBV6-5 with TRBJ1-1; no definite D call. The CDR3 totals 14 residues. From germline, CDR1 is MNHEY and CDR2 SVGAGI. Trimming cost V 6 bases and J 5 bases, with 16 bases left between them. As DNA, the CDR3 is TGTGCCAGCAGACCTGCCCAGCGGGGAACTGAAGCTTTCTTT. Encoded protein: CASRPAQRGTEAFF.

The chain couples TRBV5-5 to TRBJ1-2; D possibly corresponds to TRBD1 (5 bases). Trimming left V 3 bases short and J 8 bases short, with 20 bases between. The CDR3 consists of 15 residues. Germline values: CDR1 SGHKS, CDR2 YYEKEE (reference sequence). In DNA form, the CDR3 reads TGTGCCAGCAGCTATGACGTGGGGCAGGGCGAAGGCTACACCTTC. Its protein is CASSYDVGQGEGYTF.

This sequence joins TRBV9 and TRBJ2-1, with 7 bases aligning to TRBD2. Germline V CDR1 and CDR2: SGDLS, YYNGEE. Losses at the gene ends were 0 bases for V and 8 bases for J; bases not matched to a gene: 17. This CDR3 spans 18 amino acids. Here the CDR3 reads CASSVAPGSGALWDEQFF. The CDR3 coding sequence is TGTGCCAGCAGCGTAGCCCCGGGGAGCGGGGCCCTGTGGGATGAGCAGTTCTTC. The whole variable domain, filled in from reference TRBV9 and TRBJ2-1, reads DSGVTQTPKHLITATGQRVTLRCSPRSGDLSVYWYQQSLDQGLQFLIQYYNGEERAKGNILERFSAQQFPDLHSELNLSSLELGDSALYFCASSVAPGSGALWDEQFFGPGTRLTVL.

About this clone: At one end, the junction sequence differs from germline, possibly due to a read error. This sequence joins TRBV7-7 and TRBJ2-5; possible D gene TRBD2, 7 bases. The CDR3 is 14 amino acids. Germline V gene lookup returns CDR1 SSHAT and CDR2 FNYEAQ (reference sequence). For the CDR3, the DNA is TGTGCTAGCAGCTTAGCGCGGGGGCACGAGACCCAGTACTTC. As protein: CASSLARGHETQYF. Together with reference TRBV7-7 and TRBJ2-5, the CDR3 gives the full variable domain: GAGVSQSPRYKVTKRGQDVTLRCDPISSHATLYWYQQALGQGPEFLTYFNYEAQPDKSGLPSDRFSAERPEGSISTLTIQRTEQRDSAMYRCASSLARGHETQYFGPGTRLLVL.

The rearrangement uses TRBV29-1 and TRBJ2-1, with 10 bases identical to TRBD1. The CDR3 is made up of 14 amino acids. Trimming removed 2 bases from V and 8 bases from J; junction bases left unmatched: 6. Per germline, CDR1 SQVTM and CDR2 ANQGSEA. This CDR3 is CSVEKDRGVDEQFF. The CDR3, as DNA: TGCAGCGTTGAAAAGGACAGGGGGGTCGATGAGCAGTTCTTC.

CDR3 sequence: CASKGGTDTQYF. The CDR3 nucleotides are TGTGCCAGCAAGGGGGGCACAGATACGCAGTATTTT. The chain couples TRBV6-6 to TRBJ2-3; the D gene is possibly TRBD1 (6 bases). V was cut by 7 bases and J by 1 base, with 6 bases left in between. The CDR3 contains 12 residues. Germline values: CDR1 MNHNY, CDR2 SVGAGI (reference sequence).

J is TRBJ2-7 and V is TRBV5-4; 7 bases map to TRBD1. This CDR3 region has 14 residues. J gave up 6 bases and V 5 bases, and 11 bases lay outside the gene matches. From germline, CDR1 is SGHNT and CDR2 YYREEE (reference sequence). The CDR3 nucleotides read TGTGCCAGCAGGAGGACAGGAGGTGGTCCCGAGCAGTACTTC. This codes for CASRRTGGGPEQYF. Full variable domain (missing parts from reference TRBV5-4 and TRBJ2-7): ETGVTQSPTHLIKTRGQQVTLRCSSQSGHNTVSWYQQALGQGPQFIFQYYREEENGRGNFPPRFSGLQFPNYSSELNVNALELDDSALYLCASRRTGGGPEQYFGPGTRLTVT.

This chain connects TRBV18 to TRBJ2-3, with D possibly matching TRBD1 (6 bases). This CDR3 spans 15 amino acids. The V end lost 6 bases, the J end lost 1 base, and 14 bases lay between the germline ends. Germline V lookup: CDR1 KGHSH, CDR2 LQKENI. The CDR3 reads CASSARGYRTDTQYF. DNA for the CDR3: TGTGCCAGCTCGGCCAGGGGATATCGCACAGATACGCAGTATTTT.

The chain couples TRBV9 to TRBJ1-2, with unresolved D. CDR1 is SGDLS and CDR2 is YYNGEE in the germline V gene. The CDR3 loop spans 14 amino acids. Trimming took 0 bases from V and 1 from J, leaving 7 bases between them. CDR3 sequence reads: CASSVGRVNYGYTF. In DNA, the CDR3 is TGTGCCAGCAGCGTAGGGCGGGTTAACTATGGCTACACCTTC.

The chain recombines TRBV2 with TRBJ2-1, with TRBD2 matching 8 bases. This CDR3 region has 13 residues. In germline, CDR1 is SNHLY, CDR2 FYNNEI. V lost 8 bases and J lost 5; bases outside the gene matches: 5. CDR3 in DNA: TGTGCCAGCGCCGGGACTAGTGACAATGAGCAGTTCTTC. Translation: CASAGTSDNEQFF. Using reference TRBV2 and TRBJ2-1 for the parts outside the CDR3, the full variable domain is EPEVTQTPSHQVTQMGQEVILRCVPISNHLYFYWYRQILGQKVEFLVSFYNNEISEKSEIFDDQFSVERPDGSNFTLKIRSTKLEDSAMYFCASAGTSDNEQFFGPGTRLTVL.

The rearrangement links TRBV6-1 to TRBJ2-7; perhaps TRBD1 as D (6 bases). CDR3 length: 13 amino acids. The germline CDR1 and CDR2 sequences are MNHNS and SASEGT. Trimming took 0 bases from V and 10 from J, leaving 13 bases between them. In nucleotides, the CDR3 is TGTGCCAGCAGTGAAGCGCCGACGGGACAACAGTACTTC. Protein sequence: CASSEAPTGQQYF.

The V and J genes are TRBV5-8 and TRBJ2-1, with a tentative D call TRBD1 (6 bases). This CDR3 spans 16 amino acids. The V end was cut by 0 bases, the J end by 2 bases, with 12 bases between. Germline V gene lookup returns CDR1 SGHTS and CDR2 YDEGEE. CDR3 sequence reads: CASSLARQVAYNEQFF. The CDR3 nucleotides are TGTGCCAGCAGCTTGGCAAGACAGGTAGCCTACAATGAGCAGTTCTTC. The full variable domain, its missing parts supplied by reference TRBV5-8 and TRBJ2-1, is EAGVTQSPTHLIKTRGQQATLRCSPISGHTSVYWYQQALGLGLQFLLWYDEGEERNRGNFPPRFSGRQFPNYSSELNVNALELEDSALYLCASSLARQVAYNEQFFGPGTRLTVL.

The rearrangement uses TRBV5-4 and TRBJ1-2, with 7 bases identical to TRBD1. Trimming removed 6 bases from V and 4 bases from J; junction bases left unmatched: 12. The CDR3 extends over 15 amino acids. In germline, CDR1 is SGHNT, CDR2 YYREEE (reference sequence). The CDR3 loop is CASNRQGAGPYGYTF. The DNA for the CDR3 is TGTGCCAGCAACCGACAGGGAGCAGGACCCTATGGCTACACCTTC.

This chain uses TRBV28 with TRBJ2-2; 9 nucleotides agree with TRBD1. CDR3 size: 18 residues. Trimming at V came to 8 bases and at J to 0 bases, leaving 13 bases not matched to a gene. Germline V gene data show CDR1 as MDHEN and CDR2 as SYDVKM. CDR3 in amino acids: CASCGTGSDGANTGELFF. CDR3 nucleotides: TGTGCCAGCTGTGGGACAGGGTCCGACGGGGCGAACACCGGGGAGCTGTTTTTT. The entire variable domain, with the rest obtained from reference TRBV28 and TRBJ2-2, is as follows: DVKVTQSSRYLVKRTGEKVFLECVQDMDHENMFWYRQDPGLGLRLIYFSYDVKMKEKGDIPEGYSVSREKKERFSLILESASTNQTSMYLCASCGTGSDGANTGELFFGEGSRLTVL.

V and J are TRBV7-3 and TRBJ2-7; the D is unclear. V lost 1 base to trimming and J lost 9 bases, with 16 bases between them. Germline V lookup: CDR1 SGHTA, CDR2 FQGTGA. The CDR3 loop spans 14 amino acids. The CDR3 DNA reads TGTGCCAGCAGCTTAAAAGCATCTCAAACCCCGCAGTACTTC. Translated: CASSLKASQTPQYF. The whole variable domain, filled in from reference TRBV7-3 and TRBJ2-7, reads GAGVSQTPSNKVTEKGKYVELRCDPISGHTALYWYRQSLGQGPEFLIYFQGTGAADDSGLPNDRFFAVRPEGSVSTLKIQRTERGDSAVYLCASSLKASQTPQYFGPGTRLTVT.

V usage is TRBV2 and J usage is TRBJ2-6; possibly TRBD1 for D (6 bases). The CDR3 is made up of 13 amino acids. Trimming pared 4 bases from V and 9 bases from J, leaving 10 bases between. Germline CDR1 SNHLY, CDR2 FYNNEI. DNA for the CDR3: TGTGCCAGCAGTGCTGGGGGCAACAACGTCCTGACTTTC. The encoded protein is CASSAGGNNVLTF.

The chain uses TRBV7-9 and TRBJ1-1, with 8 positions matching TRBD1. The CDR3 contains 13 residues. J was trimmed by 11 bases and V by 2 bases; bases with no gene match: 7. CDR1 is SEHNR and CDR2 is FQNEAQ in the germline V gene (reference sequence). CDR3 residues: CASSLRQGAQAFF. The CDR3 nucleotides are TGTGCCAGCAGCTTAAGGCAGGGGGCTCAGGCTTTCTTT.

The rearrangement uses TRBV5-6 and TRBJ1-4; 7 bases agree with TRBD1. Germline values: CDR1 SGHDT, CDR2 YYEEEE. This CDR3 is built from 16 residues. V lost 4 bases to trimming and J lost 5 bases; unmatched junction nucleotides: 11. The CDR3 sequence: CASSLKRDRRNEKLFF. The CDR3 DNA reads TGTGCCAGCAGCCTAAAAAGGGACAGACGGAATGAAAAACTGTTTTTT. The complete variable domain, with remaining parts taken from reference TRBV5-6 and TRBJ1-4, reads DAGVTQSPTHLIKTRGQQVTLRCSPKSGHDTVSWYQQALGQGPQFIFQYYEEEERQRGNFPDRFSGHQFPNYSSELNVNALLLGDSALYLCASSLKRDRRNEKLFFGSGTQLSVL.

This chain connects TRBV7-2 to TRBJ2-7, with TRBD2 matching over 7 bases. Trimming removed 0 bases from V and 3 bases from J; junction bases left unmatched: 8. CDR1 and CDR2 from the germline V gene are SGHTA and FQGNSA. CDR3 length: 16 amino acids. The CDR3: CASSLAGVSGRYEQYF. CDR3 nucleotides: TGTGCCAGCAGCTTAGCTGGTGTTAGCGGGCGCTACGAGCAGTACTTC.